The subject of this entry is one T cell receptor beta chain. This sample is drawn from a study of CD8 T cells in Susac syndrome. Whole-study context: When blood was drawn, the patients with Susac syndrome were therapy-naive, on corticosteroids, or on intravenous immunoglobulin alone.

Roughly 0.45 to 1 ug RNA was reverse transcribed with random hexamers. TCRdb reanalysed the immunoSEQ multiplex PCR reads using MiXCR and keeps one entry per CDR3 protein. The repertoire holds roughly 250,000 distinct CDR3 sequences, with 90% to 96% as singletons. Per germline, CDR1 PRHDT and CDR2 FYEKMQ (reference sequence). The CDR3 totals 15 residues. The J segment lost 10 bases and the V segment lost 7 bases, leaving 15 bases of the junction unmatched. This TCR was sampled from a human donor with Susac syndrome. V and J are TRBV13 and TRBJ1-1, with 10 bases fitting TRBD1. Sample: CD4+ T cells from PBMCs. CDR3 DNA: TGTGCCAGCATCAGCCGGGACAGGGGCCCCAGCGGAGCTTTCTTT. Translating gives CASISRDRGPSGAFF.